This paragraph covers one TCR beta chain sequence. The data were obtained in a study of blood T cell repertoires in COVID-19. The overall study: The study drew acute and convalescent COVID-19 samples from the United States, Italy and Spain. In each case, the material was cDNA or gDNA derived from T cells, B-cell-depleted T cells, or PBMCs.

This CDR3 comprises 12 residues. The germline V and J ends were trimmed by 3 bases and 6 bases, with 6 bases remaining between them. Germline V CDR1 and CDR2: KGHSH, LQKENI. In the authors' workflow: Estimates of nucleated cell counts were drawn from the amplification of reference gene primers. Profiled with immunoSEQ multiplex PCR; TCRdb holds only in-frame clones, not every one. Clone size and the V and J calls come from that table; the DNA yielded D and trimming. The sample has 380,000 or so clones, around 92% seen once. The receptor was isolated from a man aged 35 to 55 with acute or convalescent COVID-19. The rearrangement joins TRBV18 to TRBJ1-5; D remains unclear. The sequencing sample was made of peripheral blood. CDR3 region: CASSPNGQPQHF. CDR3 bases: TGTGCCAGCTCACCTAACGGTCAGCCCCAGCATTTT.